Listed below are T cell receptor beta chains from one sample, sequenced in a study of T-cell memory formation after mild COVID-19. TCRdb reprocessed the 5' RACE reads with MiXCR, giving one entry per CDR3 protein. This table has roughly 130,000 distinct CDR3 sequences, approximately 15% appearing once. Specimen: PBMCs or a T cell subset sorted from them (not recorded which). The receptor source for this set is an adult woman who had mild COVID-19 (a few samples of this study predate the infection). Cell type and time point are not known. The CDR3 runs from the conserved cysteine through the conserved F or W. A D gene is named only where the DNA matches it firmly. The size entry is marked missing in some rows and otherwise reads once, few, many or a size class.

TRBV19	TRBD1	TRBJ1-5	NA	CASSSSGTGTANQPQHF	TGTGCCAGTAGTTCCTCTGGGACCGGGACAGCTAATCAGCCCCAGCATTTT
TRBV3-1	NA	TRBJ2-7	few	CASSRGTGEQYF	TGTGCCAGCAGCCGCGGGACCGGCGAGCAGTACTTC
TRBV18	NA	TRBJ2-5	NA	CASSPPAGQETQYF	TGTGCCAGCTCACCACCCGCAGGCCAAGAGACCCAGTACTTC
TRBV5-1	NA	TRBJ2-2	NA	CASSDGGPVNTGELFF	TGCGCCAGCAGCGATGGGGGGCCAGTGAACACCGGGGAGCTGTTTTTT
TRBV13	TRBD2	TRBJ2-7	NA	CASSPPSSGGYEQYF	TGTGCCAGCAGCCCACCCTCTAGCGGGGGTTACGAGCAGTACTTC
TRBV24-1	TRBD2	TRBJ2-1	many	CATSDRLAVPYNEQFF	TGTGCCACCAGTGATCGACTAGCGGTCCCTTACAATGAGCAGTTCTTC
TRBV18	TRBD1	TRBJ2-3	NA	CASSRTGSDTQYF	TGTGCCAGCTCACGGACAGGGTCAGATACGCAGTATTTT
TRBV6-6	TRBD2	TRBJ2-3	few	CASTGTSGSTDTQYF	TGTGCCAGCACCGGGACTAGCGGGAGCACAGATACGCAGTATTTT
TRBV7-2	NA	TRBJ1-5	NA	CASSLSRDQPQHF	TGTGCCAGCAGCTTATCGCGGGATCAGCCCCAGCATTTT
TRBV3-1	NA	TRBJ1-1	few	CASSQAGGVTEAFF	TGTGCCAGCAGCCAAGCAGGCGGAGTCACTGAAGCTTTCTTT
TRBV6-2/TRBV6-3	NA	TRBJ2-7	few	CASSFFGSSYEQYF	TGTGCCAGCAGTTTTTTCGGGAGCTCCTACGAGCAGTACTTC
TRBV7-3	NA	TRBJ2-3	NA	CASSPGTGGTSGRATDTQYF	TGTGCCAGCAGCCCTGGGACAGGGGGCACTAGCGGGAGGGCCACAGATACGCAGTATTTT
TRBV5-6	TRBD2	TRBJ2-1	NA	CASSSVPGLAGAGEFF	TGTGCCAGCAGCTCCGTCCCGGGACTAGCGGGAGCCGGGGAGTTCTTC
TRBV6-5	NA	TRBJ2-1	few	CASSSLGAGKAYNEQFF	TGTGCCAGCAGTTCTCTCGGGGCGGGAAAGGCCTACAATGAGCAGTTCTTC
TRBV12-3/TRBV12-4	NA	TRBJ2-7	NA	CASSLGPNRLFF	TGTGCCAGCAGTTTAGGGCCTAACAGGCTCTTTTTC
TRBV7-6	NA	TRBJ2-6	few	CASSFRPQGLVVSGANVLTF	TGTGCCAGCAGCTTTCGACCTCAAGGTCTAGTAGTCTCTGGGGCCAACGTCCTGACTTTC
TRBV18	NA	TRBJ2-5	NA	CASSRDLKETQYF	TGTGCCAGCTCACGGGACTTGAAAGAGACCCAGTACTTC
TRBV7-2	TRBD1	TRBJ1-3	few	CASSLVRTGRASGNTIYF	TGTGCCAGCAGCTTAGTTAGGACAGGGAGGGCCTCTGGAAACACCATATATTTT
TRBV4-3	TRBD2	TRBJ2-1	NA	CASSRPTSGLGRGYNEQFF	TGCGCCAGCAGCCGACCGACTAGCGGCCTTGGTCGGGGCTACAATGAGCAGTTCTTC
TRBV7-6	TRBD2	TRBJ2-5	NA	CASSPPPTGGEGQYF	TGTGCCAGCAGCCCGCCGCCGACTGGGGGGGAGGGCCAGTACTTC
TRBV18	NA	TRBJ2-1	few	CASSPPLYNEQFF	TGTGCCAGCTCACCACCTCTATACAATGAGCAGTTCTTC
TRBV6-1	NA	TRBJ2-7	NA	CASIGGPSFEQYF	TGTGCCAGCATTGGGGGGCCTTCTTTCGAGCAGTACTTC
TRBV5-1	TRBD1	TRBJ1-2	NA	CASRPMDRAVYGYTF	TGCGCCAGCAGACCCATGGACAGGGCGGTCTATGGCTACACCTTC
TRBV27	NA	TRBJ2-5	many	CASSLSNQETQYF	TGTGCCAGCAGTTTATCCAACCAAGAGACCCAGTACTTC